This is a list of T cell receptor beta chains from one sample in a study of blood T cells in healthy people across ages. TCRdb reprocessed the 5' RACE reads with MiXCR, giving one entry per CDR3 protein. The sample holds 1.5 million to 2 million distinct CDR3 sequences, roughly 50% seen once. Sequencing input: blood. Receptors originate from a middle-aged woman in good health. CDR3s leave out the opening cysteine and the closing phenylalanine or tryptophan. The size field is filled for only some rows; it gives once, few, many or a size class.

>9|TRBV20-1|.
SARDLVGYT
>13|TRBV20-1|.
SARATGTGGIEQY
>11|TRBV27|few
ASRERGSHGYT
>13|TRBV7-7|few
ASSPLDRGNNEQF
>16|TRBV10-3|.
AISESGQGATGANVLT
>10|TRBV7-2|.
ANSWGQETQY
>9|TRBV6-2/TRBV6-3|.
ASSYGCEEY
>11|TRBV5-1|.
ASRFSTEETQY
>12|TRBV5-1|few
ASSPLQGGGIQY
>14|TRBV20-1|.
SARLDRAGFIYEQY
>9|TRBV12-3/TRBV12-4|.
ASRGHFEQY
>12|TRBV6-5|.
ASSRPGTGAGYT
>16|TRBV7-8|few
ASSIWVVGLATYNEQF
>14|TRBV3-1|.
ASSQVSKGKQETQY
>13|TRBV6-5|.
ASSSQGGGIYGYT
>17|TRBV20-1|.
SASHFRTSGGAYRYEQY
>14|TRBV2|few
ASSAADGRTNEKLF
>13|TRBV7-9|few
ASSHQTGVNSPLH
>13|TRBV4-2|.
ASSRQEESTGELF
>14|TRBV7-9|.
ASSSGTGYKADTQY
>12|TRBV27|few
ASRIPGGGYGYT
>13|TRBV6-2/TRBV6-3|few
ASSFGLAGGPSQY
>12|TRBV20-1|once
SATTGTRSYEQY
>11|TRBV28|few
ASTPGGGETQY